This T cell receptor (beta chain) stems from a study of cytomegalovirus exposure and HLA in healthy donors. Broader study findings: Reportedly, diagnosis of cytomegalovirus status by the classifier showed high specificity and sensitivity. In a later analysis, about 17,000 TCR beta sequences were associated with HLA alleles at 0.05 false discovery rate.

PCR used 60 Vbeta primers and 13 Jbeta primers. Profiled with immunoSEQ multiplex PCR; TCRdb holds only in-frame clones, not every one. The sample carries roughly 60,000 clones, more than 70% recorded once. V gave up 3 bases and J gave up 4 bases; unmatched junction bases: 5. CDR1 is SGHRS and CDR2 is YFSETQ in the germline V gene. The length of the CDR3 is 16 residues. As to this clone: The antigen remains unidentified.

Sample: PBMCs. The sequence was obtained from a woman aged 25 to 39 in good health and CMV-seronegative. The chain carries TRBV5-1 and TRBJ2-5; 14 bases match TRBD2. DNA of the CDR3: TGCGCCAGCAGCTCTACCGGGACTAGCGGGAGAGAGACCCAGTACTTC. Protein: CASSSTGTSGRETQYF.